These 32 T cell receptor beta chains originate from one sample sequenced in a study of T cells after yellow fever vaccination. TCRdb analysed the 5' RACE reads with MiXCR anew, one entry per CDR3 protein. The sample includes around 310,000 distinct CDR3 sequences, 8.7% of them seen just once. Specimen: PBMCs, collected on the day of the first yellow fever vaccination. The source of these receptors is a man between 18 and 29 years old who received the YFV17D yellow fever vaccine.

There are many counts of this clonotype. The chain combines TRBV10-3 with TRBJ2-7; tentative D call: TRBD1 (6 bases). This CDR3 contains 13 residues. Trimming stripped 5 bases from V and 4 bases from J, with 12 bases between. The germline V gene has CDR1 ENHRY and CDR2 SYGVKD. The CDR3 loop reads CAISQQGSYEQYV. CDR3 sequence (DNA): TGTGCCATCAGTCAACAGGGTTCTTACGAGCAGTACGTC.

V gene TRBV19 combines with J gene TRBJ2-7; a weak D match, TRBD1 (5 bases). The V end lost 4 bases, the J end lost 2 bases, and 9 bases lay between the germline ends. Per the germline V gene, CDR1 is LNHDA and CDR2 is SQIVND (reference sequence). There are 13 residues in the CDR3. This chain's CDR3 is CASSRGRAYEQYF. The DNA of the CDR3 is TGTGCCAGTAGTAGGGGCAGAGCCTACGAGCAGTACTTC.

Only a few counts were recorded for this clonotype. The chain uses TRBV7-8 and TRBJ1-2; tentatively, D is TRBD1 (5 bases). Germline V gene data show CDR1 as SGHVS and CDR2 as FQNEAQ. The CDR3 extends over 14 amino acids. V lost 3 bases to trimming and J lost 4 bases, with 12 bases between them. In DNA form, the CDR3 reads TGTGCCAGCAGCTTCAGGGACCGGGGCTATGGCTACACCTTC. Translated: CASSFRDRGYGYTF.

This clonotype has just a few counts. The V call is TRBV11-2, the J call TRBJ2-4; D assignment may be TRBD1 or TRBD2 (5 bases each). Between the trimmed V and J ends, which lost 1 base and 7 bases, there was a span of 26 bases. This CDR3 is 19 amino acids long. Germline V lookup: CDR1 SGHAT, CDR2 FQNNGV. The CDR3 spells CASSLGGTGLRDRRNIQYF. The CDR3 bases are TGTGCCAGCAGCTTAGGGGGAACGGGTCTTCGGGACCGGCGGAACATTCAGTACTTC. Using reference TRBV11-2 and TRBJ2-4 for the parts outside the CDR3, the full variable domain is EAGVAQSPRYKIIEKRQSVAFWCNPISGHATLYWYQQILGQGPKLLIQFQNNGVVDDSQLPKDRFSAERLKGVDSTLKIQPAKLEDSAVYLCASSLGGTGLRDRRNIQYFGAGTRLSVL.

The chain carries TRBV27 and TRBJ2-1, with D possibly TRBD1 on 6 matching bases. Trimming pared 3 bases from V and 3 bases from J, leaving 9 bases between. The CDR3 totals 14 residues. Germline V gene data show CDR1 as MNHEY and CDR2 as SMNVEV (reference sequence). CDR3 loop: CASSFAGVYNEQFF. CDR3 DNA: TGTGCCAGCAGTTTCGCAGGGGTCTACAATGAGCAGTTCTTC.

CDR3 sequence (DNA): TGCGCCAGCAGCTTCTCGGGACAGTTCGCGCGCGAAGGCTACACCTTC. Translated: CASSFSGQFAREGYTF. The chain joins TRBV5-1 to TRBJ1-2; 7 bases line up with TRBD1. Unmatched junction bases numbered 15, after V lost 2 bases and J lost 8 bases. This CDR3 contains 16 residues. Germline lookup yields CDR1 SGHRS and CDR2 YFSETQ. The full variable domain, completed using reference TRBV5-1 and TRBJ1-2, is KAGVTQTPRYLIKTRGQQVTLSCSPISGHRSVSWYQQTPGQGLQFLFEYFSETQRNKGNFPGRFSGRQFSNSRSEMNVSTLELGDSALYLCASSFSGQFAREGYTFGSGTRLTVV.

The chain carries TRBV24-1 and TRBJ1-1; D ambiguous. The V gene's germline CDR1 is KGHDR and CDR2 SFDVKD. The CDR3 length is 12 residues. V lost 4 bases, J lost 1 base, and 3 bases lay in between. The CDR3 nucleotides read TGTGCCACCAGTGACAGGAACACTGAAGCTTTCTTT. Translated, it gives CATSDRNTEAFF.

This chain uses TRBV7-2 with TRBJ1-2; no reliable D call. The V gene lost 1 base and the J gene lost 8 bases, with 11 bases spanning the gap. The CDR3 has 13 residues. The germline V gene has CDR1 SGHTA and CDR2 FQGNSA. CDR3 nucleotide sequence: TGTGCCAGCAGCTTAGTTAGGCAGGAAGGCTACACCTTC. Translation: CASSLVRQEGYTF. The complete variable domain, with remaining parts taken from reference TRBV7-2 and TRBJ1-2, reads GAGVSQSPSNKVTEKGKDVELRCDPISGHTALYWYRQSLGQGLEFLIYFQGNSAPDKSGLPSDRFSAERTGGSVSTLTIQRTQQEDSAVYLCASSLVRQEGYTFGSGTRLTVV.

Written as DNA, the CDR3 is TGTGCCAGCAGCTTACGAGGACTAGTAAATGAGCAGTTCTTC. This codes for CASSLRGLVNEQFF. The rearrangement joins TRBV13 to TRBJ2-1, with 7 bases lining up with TRBD2. The CDR3 loop spans 14 amino acids. The ends lost 2 bases at V and 7 bases at J; junction bases unmatched: 5. From germline, CDR1 is PRHDT and CDR2 FYEKMQ (reference sequence).

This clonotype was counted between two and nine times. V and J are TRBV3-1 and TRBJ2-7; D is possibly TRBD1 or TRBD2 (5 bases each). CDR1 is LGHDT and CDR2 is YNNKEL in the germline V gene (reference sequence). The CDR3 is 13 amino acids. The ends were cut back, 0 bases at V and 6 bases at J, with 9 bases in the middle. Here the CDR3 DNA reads TGTGCCAGCAGCCAAGATCGAGGGGTCGAGCAGTACTTC. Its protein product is CASSQDRGVEQYF.

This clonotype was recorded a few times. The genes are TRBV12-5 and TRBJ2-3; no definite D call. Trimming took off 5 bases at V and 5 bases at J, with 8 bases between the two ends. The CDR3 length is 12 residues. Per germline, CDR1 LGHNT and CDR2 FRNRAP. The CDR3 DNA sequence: TGTGCTAGTGGTCTAGAGTTAGATACGCAGTATTTT. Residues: CASGLELDTQYF.

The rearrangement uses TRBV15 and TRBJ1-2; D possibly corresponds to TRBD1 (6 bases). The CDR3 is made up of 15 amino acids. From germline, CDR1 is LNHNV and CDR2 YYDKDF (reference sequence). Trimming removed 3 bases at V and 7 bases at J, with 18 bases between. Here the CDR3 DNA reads TGTGCCACCAGCAGCTTGGACAGCCCAAATCTTGGCTACACCTTC. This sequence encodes CATSSLDSPNLGYTF. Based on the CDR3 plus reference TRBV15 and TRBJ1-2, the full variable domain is DAMVIQNPRYQVTQFGKPVTLSCSQTLNHNVMYWYQQKSSQAPKLLFHYYDKDFNNEADTPDNFQSRRPNTSFCFLDIRSPGLGDTAMYLCATSSLDSPNLGYTFGSGTRLTVV.

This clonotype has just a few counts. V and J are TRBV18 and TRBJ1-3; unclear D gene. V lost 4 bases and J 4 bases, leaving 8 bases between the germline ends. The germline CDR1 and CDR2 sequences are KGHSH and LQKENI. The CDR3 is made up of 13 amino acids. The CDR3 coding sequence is TGTGCCAGCTCACTCGACATCGGAAACACCATATATTTT. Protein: CASSLDIGNTIYF.

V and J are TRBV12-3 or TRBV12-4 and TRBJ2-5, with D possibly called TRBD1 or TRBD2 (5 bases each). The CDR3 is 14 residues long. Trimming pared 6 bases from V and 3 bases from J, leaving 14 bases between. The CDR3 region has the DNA TGTGCCAGCAGGTTACGGGACGGTAAAGAGACCCAGTACTTC. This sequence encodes CASRLRDGKETQYF.

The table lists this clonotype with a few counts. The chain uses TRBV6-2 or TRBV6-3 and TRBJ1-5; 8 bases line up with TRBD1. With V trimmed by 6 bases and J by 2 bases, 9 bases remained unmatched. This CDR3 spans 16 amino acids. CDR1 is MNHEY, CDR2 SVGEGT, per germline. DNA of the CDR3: TGTGCCAGCAGACCAGGGACAGGAATGGGCAATCAGCCCCAGCATTTT. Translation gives CASRPGTGMGNQPQHF.

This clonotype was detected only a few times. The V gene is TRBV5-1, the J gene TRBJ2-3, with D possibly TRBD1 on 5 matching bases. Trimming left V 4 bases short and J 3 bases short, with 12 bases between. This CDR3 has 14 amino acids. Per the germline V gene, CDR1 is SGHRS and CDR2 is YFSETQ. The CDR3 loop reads CASSEAGFTDTQYF. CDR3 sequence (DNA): TGCGCCAGCAGCGAGGCAGGGTTTACAGATACGCAGTATTTT.

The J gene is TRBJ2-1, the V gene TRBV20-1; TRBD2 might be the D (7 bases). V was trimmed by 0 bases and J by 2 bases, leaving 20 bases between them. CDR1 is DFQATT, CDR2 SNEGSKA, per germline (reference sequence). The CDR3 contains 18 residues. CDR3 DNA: TGCAGTGCTAGAGATGTGAGGGGGGGCGGCGGCACCTACAATGAGCAGTTCTTC. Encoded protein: CSARDVRGGGGTYNEQFF.

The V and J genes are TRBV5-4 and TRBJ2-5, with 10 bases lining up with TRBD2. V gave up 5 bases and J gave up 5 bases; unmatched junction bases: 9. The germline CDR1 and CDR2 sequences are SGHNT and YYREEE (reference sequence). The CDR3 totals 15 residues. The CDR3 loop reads CASRTSGGARETQYF. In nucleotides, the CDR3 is TGTGCCAGCAGGACGAGCGGGGGGGCCCGGGAGACCCAGTACTTC.

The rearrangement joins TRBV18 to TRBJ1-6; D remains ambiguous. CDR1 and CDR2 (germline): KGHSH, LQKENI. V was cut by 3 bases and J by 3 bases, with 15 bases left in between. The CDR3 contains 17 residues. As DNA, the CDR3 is TGTGCCAGCTCACCCAGGCCGAACTCCAACTATAATTCACCCCTCCACTTT. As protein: CASSPRPNSNYNSPLHF. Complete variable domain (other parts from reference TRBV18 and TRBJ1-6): NAGVMQNPRHLVRRRGQEARLRCSPMKGHSHVYWYRQLPEEGLKFMVYLQKENIIDESGMPKERFSAEFPKEGPSILRIQQVVRGDSAAYFCASSPRPNSNYNSPLHFGNGTRLTVT.

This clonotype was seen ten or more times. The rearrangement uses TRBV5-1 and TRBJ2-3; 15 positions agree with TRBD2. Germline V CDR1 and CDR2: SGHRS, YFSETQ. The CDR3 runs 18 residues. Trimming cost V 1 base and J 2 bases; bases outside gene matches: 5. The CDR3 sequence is CASSLKGLAGGFTDTQYF. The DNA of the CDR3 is TGCGCCAGCAGCTTGAAGGGACTAGCGGGGGGATTCACAGATACGCAGTATTTT.

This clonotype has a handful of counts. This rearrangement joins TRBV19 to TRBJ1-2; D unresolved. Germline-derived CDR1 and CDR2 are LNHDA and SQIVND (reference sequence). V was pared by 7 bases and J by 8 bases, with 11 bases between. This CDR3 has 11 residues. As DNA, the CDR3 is TGTGCCAGTATGGGCCCACGAGGCTACACCTTC. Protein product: CASMGPRGYTF.

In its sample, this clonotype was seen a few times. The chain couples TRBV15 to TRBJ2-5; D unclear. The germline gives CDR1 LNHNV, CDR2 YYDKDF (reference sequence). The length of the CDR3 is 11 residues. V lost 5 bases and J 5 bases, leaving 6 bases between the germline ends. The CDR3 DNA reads TGTGCCACCAGCGAACTGGAGACCCAGTACTTC. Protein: CATSELETQYF.

The CDR3 spells CASSYDQWGGYTF. The CDR3 coding sequence is TGTGCCAGCAGTTATGATCAGTGGGGGGGCTACACCTTC. The chain joins TRBV6-5 to TRBJ1-2, with D perhaps matching TRBD1 (5 bases). The V end was cut by 3 bases, the J end by 8 bases, with 13 bases between. The length of the CDR3 is 13 residues. Germline CDR1 reads MNHEY; CDR2 reads SVGAGI.

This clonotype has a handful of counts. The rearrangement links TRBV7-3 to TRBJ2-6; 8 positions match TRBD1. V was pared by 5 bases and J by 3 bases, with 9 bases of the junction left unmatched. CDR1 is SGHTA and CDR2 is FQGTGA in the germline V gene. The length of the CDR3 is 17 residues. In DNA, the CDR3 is TGTGCCAGCAGCCCCACCTGGACAGGGAGTGGGGCCAACGTCCTGACTTTC. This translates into CASSPTWTGSGANVLTF.

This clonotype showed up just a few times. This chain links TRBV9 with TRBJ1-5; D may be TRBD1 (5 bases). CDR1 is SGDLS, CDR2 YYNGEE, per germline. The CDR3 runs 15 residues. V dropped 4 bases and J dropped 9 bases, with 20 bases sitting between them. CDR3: CASSPRAGINSPQHF. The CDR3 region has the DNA TGTGCCAGCAGCCCAAGGGCAGGGATTAACTCGCCCCAGCATTTT.

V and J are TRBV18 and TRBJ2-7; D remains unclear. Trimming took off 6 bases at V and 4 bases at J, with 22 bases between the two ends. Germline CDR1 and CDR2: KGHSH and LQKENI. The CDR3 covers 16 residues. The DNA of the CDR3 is TGTGCCAGCTCCCCCTTGACCGCCGGTACACGGTACGAGCAGTACTTC. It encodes CASSPLTAGTRYEQYF. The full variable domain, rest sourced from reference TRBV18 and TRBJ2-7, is NAGVMQNPRHLVRRRGQEARLRCSPMKGHSHVYWYRQLPEEGLKFMVYLQKENIIDESGMPKERFSAEFPKEGPSILRIQQVVRGDSAAYFCASSPLTAGTRYEQYFGPGTRLTVT.

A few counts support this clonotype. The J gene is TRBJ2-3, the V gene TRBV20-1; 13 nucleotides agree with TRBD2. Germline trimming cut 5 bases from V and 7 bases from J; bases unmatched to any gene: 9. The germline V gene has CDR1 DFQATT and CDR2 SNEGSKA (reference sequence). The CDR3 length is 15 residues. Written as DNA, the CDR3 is TGCAGTGCTGTCGGGACTAGCGGGGTTAGATATACGCAGTATTTT. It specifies CSAVGTSGVRYTQYF.

The CDR3 DNA reads as TGTGCCAGCAGCGCTGGTCAGGGTCGGAGCAATCAGCCCCAGCATTTT. This sequence encodes CASSAGQGRSNQPQHF. The J gene is TRBJ1-5, the V gene TRBV5-6, with a tentative D call TRBD1 (5 bases). This CDR3 has 16 amino acids. With 4 bases removed from V and 1 base from J, the gap between germline ends came to 15 bases. In germline, CDR1 is SGHDT, CDR2 YYEEEE.

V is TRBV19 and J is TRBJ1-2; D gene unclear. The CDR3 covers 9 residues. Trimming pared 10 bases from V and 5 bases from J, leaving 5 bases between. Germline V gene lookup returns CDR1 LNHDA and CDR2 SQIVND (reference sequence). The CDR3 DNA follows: TGTGCCACAGGTTATGGCTACACCTTC. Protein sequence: CATGYGYTF.

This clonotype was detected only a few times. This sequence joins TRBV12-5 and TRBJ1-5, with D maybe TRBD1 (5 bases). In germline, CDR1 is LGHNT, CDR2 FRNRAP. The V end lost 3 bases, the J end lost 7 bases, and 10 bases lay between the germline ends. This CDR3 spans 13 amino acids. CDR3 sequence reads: CASGFLEGQPQHF. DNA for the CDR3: TGTGCTAGTGGTTTTCTCGAGGGGCAGCCCCAGCATTTT.

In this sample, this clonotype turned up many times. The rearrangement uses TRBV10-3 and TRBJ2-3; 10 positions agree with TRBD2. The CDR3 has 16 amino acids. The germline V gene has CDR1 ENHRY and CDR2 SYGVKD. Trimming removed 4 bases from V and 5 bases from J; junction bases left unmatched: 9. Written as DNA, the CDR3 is TGTGCCATCAGTGTAAGAGCGGGGGGGCTTGGAGATACGCAGTATTTT. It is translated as CAISVRAGGLGDTQYF.

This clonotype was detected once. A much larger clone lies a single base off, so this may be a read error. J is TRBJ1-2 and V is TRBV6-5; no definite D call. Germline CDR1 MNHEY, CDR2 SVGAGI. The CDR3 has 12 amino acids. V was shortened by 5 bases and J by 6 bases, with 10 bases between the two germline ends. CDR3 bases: TGTGCCAGCAGTGATCAGGAGAATGGCTACACCTTC. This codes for CASSDQENGYTF.